The rows below give T cell receptor beta chains drawn from one sample of a study of T-cell reconstitution after alpha-beta-depleted transplantation in children. TCRdb reprocessed the PCR reads with MiXCR, giving one entry per CDR3 protein. The sample carries almost 600,000 distinct CDR3 sequences, 25% to 30% recorded once. The sequencing here drew on PBMCs, taken before TCRalphabeta/CD19-depleted stem cell transplant. The origin of the receptors is a boy under two years old with Wiskott-Aldrich syndrome, due to receive a stem cell transplant. The CDR3 runs from the conserved cysteine through the conserved F or W. Size values are once, few and many counts, or a class for expanded clones, and some rows have none.

>TRBV12-3/TRBV12-4|few
CASSWDRGQRTYEQYF
>TRBV5-1|few
CASSLARRGEETQYF
>TRBV27|many
CAPPPGDLPRGSYNEQFF
>TRBV5-1|NA
CASSSGGTGGNEQFF
>TRBV9|few
CASSVLDRAGEQYF
>TRBV5-1|NA
CASSTGLVYEQYF
>TRBV5-1|NA
CASSSGTEGNTIYF
>TRBV29-1|few
CSVEGRSMNTEAFF
>TRBV24-1|NA
CATSDSRGEAFF
>TRBV25-1|NA
CASSDPGTSVSNEQFF
>TRBV12-3/TRBV12-4|NA
CASSQAAGGKTNQPQHF
>TRBV5-1|many
CASSLAGNSYNEQFF
>TRBV9|few
CASSASQGIQPQHF
>TRBV28|NA
CASSLYGTHNEQFF
>TRBV11-1|NA
CASSFLGEPSTDTQYF
>TRBV6-1|few
CASSEALWGEQYF
>TRBV20-1|NA
CSARDQIRREETDTQYF
>TRBV20-1|NA
CSARVGTSGDYNEQFF
>TRBV11-2|few
CASSLVGAEAYF
>TRBV2|few
CASSGLVYEQYF
>TRBV7-8|few
CASSQWGINYGYTF
>TRBV2|few
CASSDIGYEQYF
>TRBV7-8|NA
CASSLASAGGTYEQYF
>TRBV29-1|NA
CSVEGHGEAFF
>TRBV28|few
CASRGTALEKLFF
>TRBV5-1|NA
CASSLATVPLYEQYF
>TRBV25-1|few
CASSERSGGGVSNSEQFF
>TRBV5-1|NA
CASSISGSQGATGELFF
>TRBV28|NA
CASSLNGPAKNIQYF
>TRBV3-1|NA
CASSQGDRRTGELFF
>TRBV4-2|few
CASSQSPHQVNNEQFF
>TRBV20-1|NA
CSARGLWGKGTDTQYF
>TRBV18|few
CASSPPDLYRYIQYF
>TRBV5-1|few
CASSLAGPNYGYTF
>TRBV20-1|NA
CSASRPSHGETQYF
>TRBV5-7|few
CASSRTGGRPYNEQFF
>TRBV6-5|few
CASSYSAPNQPQHF
>TRBV3-1|few
CASSQASGVSYEQYF
>TRBV9|few
CASSVYGSLNEQFF
>TRBV20-1|once
CSASAPGLAAQETQYF
>TRBV3-1|NA
CASSQEAGTTGEQYF
>TRBV5-1|NA
CASSLAGRGHEETQYF
>TRBV5-1|NA
CASSFASGFSYNEQFF
>TRBV20-1|NA
CSATSDRQTQYF
>TRBV5-6|NA
CASTIKGGQGGETQYF
>TRBV7-6|few
CASSLLGALTDTQYF
>TRBV20-1|NA
CSASFRGSPSPLHF
>TRBV11-3|NA
CASSPGNAGELFF
>TRBV12-3/TRBV12-4|few
CASMGEWSYNEQFF
>TRBV5-4|NA
CASSLAGASFNEQFF
>TRBV6-5|NA
CASSYSSTGYEQYF
>TRBV25-1|NA
CASSEWGDTQYF
>TRBV29-1|NA
CSVRIAGGSTDTQYF
>TRBV5-1|NA
CASRKIAGVGETQYF